This T cell receptor (beta chain) was found in a study of cytomegalovirus exposure and HLA in healthy donors (dated by TCRdb to 2017 to 2019). Turning to the overall study: An earlier analysis of some 500 of the donors reported more than 250 Gb of sequence data and 117 million unique TCR beta sequences from 150 million to 200 million T cells. Donor age, sex, ethnicity and CMV serostatus were collected together with the repertoire data. Both class I and class II loci were covered by HLA typing, at four-digit resolution. The aim of the study was to test whether cataloging public T cell receptors could identify signatures of past pathogen exposure. Every discovery cohort repertoire had been produced on one sequencing platform. Roughly 300 gigabases of sequencing data and around 85 million unique TCR sequences made up an early release that covered 500 to 650 HLA-typed donors. The number of donors typed differed by locus, with roughly 620-630 for A, B, C, DRB1 and DQB1, more than 500 for DQA1, 600 to 610 for DPA1, and 472 for DPB1. A later genetic analysis used genome-wide SNP genotypes for about three fifths of the roughly 700 donors, treating that subset as a discovery cohort. Rather than using new phenotypic data, the later analysis identified candidate immune exposures from TCR beta sequences and from how often those sequences occurred across donors. Among the roughly 370 genotyped donors, 75% to 90% belonged to the genetic ancestry cluster associated with self-reported Caucasian donors. The study profiled the T cell repertoires of 500 to 800 subjects by immunosequencing and related them to cytomegalovirus serostatus. About five DR-DQ haplotypes were handled as single units for association and clustering because linkage in the cohort was strong. In a later analysis, previously published TCR beta repertoires from some 640 donors were re-analyzed and high-resolution HLA genotyping was added so that TCR occurrence patterns could be studied. In an earlier analysis of 500 to 650 of the donors, high-throughput TCR beta sequencing was used to judge whether each TCR beta V gene segment behaved as functional or pseudogenic. A separate validation cohort of 100 to 150 different subjects was used in addition to the roughly 700-subject first cohort. To predict cytomegalovirus infection status, the study combined high-throughput TCR immunosequencing, statistical association of individual TCRs with disease status, and machine learning. On average, roughly 240,000 unique TCR beta nucleotide sequences were sequenced per donor among 350 to 400 genotyped donors of the cohort, with approximately 18% of those sequences being non-productive. The research as a whole found: A later analysis found that HLA-associated TCR beta chains were more clonally expanded and had lower generation probabilities than equally common non-associated chains. The cohort was sequenced for TCR beta chains only, and without alpha or paired-chain data the features that could be detected were limited. In a later analysis, around 17,000 TCR beta sequences were associated with specific HLA alleles at a false discovery rate of 0.05. A further reported finding was that TCR beta sequences accurately predicted the HLA-A and HLA-B alleles for most subjects in the first cohort. A cluster of highly shared sequence variants was judged likely to be a technical artifact of the sequencing pipeline. Sequencing depth was assumed to be roughly uniform across donors in the presence/absence analyses, though that assumption may not hold. HLA typing was unavailable for some donors at each locus, so association tests used only the typed subset. In an earlier analysis of fewer than 750 of the donors, most TCR beta V segments were observed in productive rearrangements about 87% or about 30% of the time, broadly matching IMGT annotations. In vitro tests confirmed that a few of the cytomegalovirus-associated TCR beta chains recognize cytomegalovirus antigens. According to a later analysis, most CMV-associated TCR beta chains appeared to be HLA-restricted, and the HLA associations seemed to be driven largely by CMV exposure. The earlier analysis of a few hundred of the donors excluded fewer than 20 rarely observed V segments, including chromosome 9 orphons, because counts were too low. According to a later genetic analysis, donors in an Asian-associated ancestry cluster had fewer N-insertions in productive TCRs than the roughly 700-donor mean. In a later genetic analysis, a missense DCLRE1C variant was associated with V-gene and J-gene trimming of TCR beta chains, and the association was replicated in an independent cohort. Some IMGT-functional V segments, including TRBV6-2 and TRBV6-3, could not be told apart with the 87-base-pair reads, so those segments were excluded. Correlated functional status among segregating V segments might reflect linkage disequilibrium, but an unknown experimental factor could not be ruled out. A later analysis reported that several top co-occurrence clusters appeared linked to parvovirus B19, influenza, CMV and Epstein-Barr virus. Strong co-occurrence of HLA alleles, especially DR and DQ, made assigning TCR associations to individual alleles difficult. It was suggested by the authors that the approach could potentially be generalized to other disease states and immunological phenotypes. A later analysis found that TCR association rates varied across HLA loci, with DRB1 alleles showing the most associated TCRs and HLA-C alleles the fewest. The study gave a list of around 170 TCR beta chains associated with cytomegalovirus. Immune exposure information for the cohort was limited to CMV serostatus. The classifier was reported to diagnose cytomegalovirus status with high specificity and sensitivity in both the original and validation cohorts. Across donors, most TCR sequences were observed very rarely, whereas some public TCRs were present in many individuals.

In total, roughly 670 healthy bone marrow donors made up the cohort. Cohort members were all nominally healthy when sampled, although unrecorded immune exposures were likely present. CMV serostatus was positive for about 300 and negative for about half of the roughly 670 cohort members, and was not recorded for this donor. A peripheral blood sample was provided by each donor, and peripheral blood mononuclear cells were used for TCR beta sequencing. Genomic DNA extraction from the blood cell samples was performed with the Qiagen DNeasy Blood Extraction Kit. Libraries were constructed by the immunoSEQ multiplex PCR assay. For the multiplex PCR, a mixture combining 60 forward primers for TCR Vbeta segments and 13 reverse primers for TCR Jbeta segments was used. A multiplex PCR assay on genomic DNA amplified the CDR3 region of rearranged TCR beta genes. Amplified TCR beta libraries were sequenced as 87-base-pair reads on the Illumina HiSeq System. In the paper's pipeline: A later analysis tallied roughly 78 million unique TCR beta chains across the 700 or so repertoires, and 10 million to 11 million of those chains were shared by two or more donors. Raw reads were error-corrected and collapsed into unique sequences by a nearest-neighbor algorithm in which closely related sequences were merged to remove PCR and sequencing errors. Alignment of CDR3 sequences to IMGT reference sequences was used to assign V, D and J gene segments. For a sequence to be retained, at least a six-nucleotide match to both a V gene segment and a J gene segment was required. A rearrangement counted as productive if the CDR3 had no stop codons and remained in frame with V and J, and every other rearrangement counted as non-productive. Following IMGT convention, CDR3 was defined as the stretch from the second conserved V-encoded cysteine up to the conserved J-encoded phenylalanine. Sequences without an unambiguous match to a single V gene segment were excluded from the earlier analysis of over 500 of the donors. In an earlier analysis of approximately 590 of the donors, a V segment was called functional when productive rearrangements were above 56.7%, and segregating when the standard deviation between donors exceeded 5%. To diagnose cytomegalovirus status from the catalog of TCR beta chain sequences, a statistical classification framework was built. A later analysis assigned V and J genes by comparing TCR nucleotide sequences with IMGT/GENE-DB human TR gene sequences. A later analysis assigned CDR3 sequences and most-parsimonious VDJ recombination scenarios with the TCRdist pipeline. In a later analysis, each TCR beta chain was defined by its CDR3 amino acid sequence together with its V-gene family, and reads without a unique V-gene family were excluded. In a later analysis, approximately 640 highly shared, low-generation-probability nucleotide sequences were removed to address suspected cross-contamination and a sequencing artifact. For each public chain, a later analysis derived a clonal expansion index from normalized ranks of inferred template counts within each repertoire. In a later analysis, generation probabilities were computed with a VDJ recombination model fitted to out-of-frame rearrangements, and the resulting probabilities were checked against IGoR. A later analysis scored TCR-TCR, TCR-HLA and TCR-CMV co-occurrence with hypergeometric tests, applying a repertoire-size bias correction to TCR pairs. False discovery rates were estimated in a later analysis by permuting HLA or CMV assignments 20 times. In a later analysis, co-occurring TCRs were grouped using DBSCAN, with TCRdist sequence similarity added in when clustering inside HLA-allele-positive subsets. Repertoires with fewer than 30,000 or more than 120,000 public chains were left out of co-occurrence clustering, as were four to six repertoires with anomalous nucleotide sharing. In TCRdb, the immuneACCESS table is reduced to in-frame sequences with V and J assigned. These tables do not hold every clone; where another copy was compared, an unresolved V gene accounts for under half, and the others remain unexplained. Clone size and the V and J calls come from that table; the DNA yielded D and trimming. This sample holds 210,000 or so clones; under 90% were observed only once. The ten largest account for over 1% of the sample.

In the case of this clone: It has no known antigen specificity. No base qualities exist here, and no much larger clone lies one base off it.

V loses 4 bases, J loses 0 bases, and the germline ends lie 7 bases apart. CDR1 and CDR2 were assigned from the germline V gene (reference sequence) as SGHNT and YYREEE. The CDR3 contains 14 residues, cysteine and phenylalanine counted. Only CDR3 DNA is held: 42 bases, read in frame from base 1. Sequencing was done on a sample of PBMCs. This clonotype was sampled from a human donor in good health. Here the chain combines TRBV5-4 and TRBJ1-4, with the D gene uncertain. In nucleotide form, the sequence is TGTGCCAGCAGCCCGACACCAACTAATGAAAAACTGTTTTTT. This gives the protein CASSPTPTNEKLFF.